The rows below give T cell receptor beta chains drawn from one sample of a study of memory CD4+ T cells and cytomegalovirus serostatus. Clones were sequenced by immunoSEQ multiplex PCR, and TCRdb holds only the in-frame ones, with some missing. This sample yields 46,000 or so clones, of which roughly three quarters are seen a single time; more than 0.75% belongs to the top ten. The sample was memory CD4+ T cells from blood. The receptors originated from an adult in good health and CMV-seronegative. CDR3s include the opening cysteine and the closing phenylalanine or tryptophan. A D gene is named only where the DNA matches it firmly. Clone sizes are given selectively: once, few, many, or a class where the clone is expanded.

d_call: TRBD1
v_call: TRBV7-2
j_call: TRBJ1-1
clone_size: -
cdr3_aa: CASRPLQGRSTEAFF
cdr3_nt: TGTGCCAGCAGACCTTTACAGGGGAGGAGCACTGAAGCTTTCTTT

d_call: TRBD1
v_call: TRBV7-2
j_call: TRBJ1-1
clone_size: -
cdr3_aa: CASFGQATMNTEAFF
cdr3_nt: TGTGCCAGCTTCGGACAGGCGACGATGAACACTGAAGCTTTCTTT

d_call: TRBD2
v_call: TRBV5-1
j_call: TRBJ2-1
clone_size: few
cdr3_aa: CASSSDGTSGDNEQFF
cdr3_nt: TGCGCCAGCAGTTCAGACGGGACTAGCGGGGACAATGAGCAGTTCTTC

d_call: -
v_call: TRBV10-2
j_call: TRBJ1-1
clone_size: -
cdr3_aa: CASSVGWDTEAFF
cdr3_nt: TGCGCCAGCAGTGTGGGGTGGGACACTGAAGCTTTCTTT

d_call: -
v_call: TRBV7-2
j_call: TRBJ2-4
clone_size: -
cdr3_aa: CASSSSLAKNIQYF
cdr3_nt: TGTGCCAGCTCCTCGAGCCTAGCCAAAAACATTCAGTACTTC

d_call: TRBD2
v_call: TRBV6-5
j_call: TRBJ2-3
clone_size: -
cdr3_aa: CASRVRGGTDTQYF
cdr3_nt: TGTGCCAGCAGGGTACGGGGGGGCACAGATACGCAGTATTTT

d_call: TRBD1
v_call: TRBV7-9
j_call: TRBJ1-1
clone_size: once
cdr3_aa: CASSRPRPGTGTEAFF
cdr3_nt: TGTGCCAGCAGCCGTCCCCGGCCCGGGACAGGGACTGAAGCTTTCTTT

d_call: -
v_call: TRBV7-3
j_call: TRBJ1-6
clone_size: -
cdr3_aa: CASSLGTGNSPLHF
cdr3_nt: TGTGCCAGCAGCTTAGGGACGGGGAATTCACCCCTCCACTTT

d_call: -
v_call: TRBV19
j_call: TRBJ2-3
clone_size: once
cdr3_aa: CASRGGEAGTDTQYF
cdr3_nt: TGTGCCAGTAGGGGGGGCGAGGCTGGCACAGATACGCAGTATTTT

d_call: TRBD1
v_call: TRBV5-6
j_call: TRBJ1-2
clone_size: few
cdr3_aa: CASRGGQPNYGYTF
cdr3_nt: TGTGCCAGCAGGGGGGGACAGCCTAACTATGGCTACACCTTC

d_call: -
v_call: TRBV6-5
j_call: TRBJ1-5
clone_size: -
cdr3_aa: CASRRMGGNEPQHF
cdr3_nt: TGTGCCAGCAGACGAATGGGAGGGAACGAGCCCCAGCATTTT

d_call: -
v_call: TRBV20-1
j_call: TRBJ1-4
clone_size: -
cdr3_aa: CSGQGNEKLFF
cdr3_nt: TGCAGTGGGCAGGGCAATGAAAAACTGTTTTTT

d_call: -
v_call: TRBV18
j_call: TRBJ2-7
clone_size: -
cdr3_aa: CASSPGTVQYEQYF
cdr3_nt: TGTGCCAGCTCACCAGGGACCGTTCAGTACGAGCAGTACTTC

d_call: -
v_call: TRBV29-1
j_call: TRBJ1-6
clone_size: few
cdr3_aa: CSVRDNRNSPLHF
cdr3_nt: TGCAGCGTGCGAGACAATCGGAATTCACCCCTCCACTTT

d_call: TRBD1
v_call: TRBV4-1
j_call: TRBJ2-7
clone_size: -
cdr3_aa: CASSPTSRTGRIYEQYF
cdr3_nt: TGCGCCAGCAGCCCGACCTCACGGACAGGACGCATCTACGAGCAGTACTTC

d_call: TRBD1
v_call: TRBV4-3
j_call: TRBJ1-4
clone_size: -
cdr3_aa: CASSQQRDRGDEKLFF
cdr3_nt: TGCGCCAGCAGCCAGCAGCGGGACAGGGGGGATGAAAAACTGTTTTTT

d_call: TRBD1
v_call: TRBV7-2
j_call: TRBJ1-2
clone_size: -
cdr3_aa: CASSLGTGGSYGYTF
cdr3_nt: TGTGCCAGCAGCTTAGGGACAGGGGGCAGCTATGGCTACACCTTC

d_call: TRBD1
v_call: TRBV5-4
j_call: TRBJ2-7
clone_size: -
cdr3_aa: CASSLDQGAGEQYF
cdr3_nt: TGTGCCAGCAGCTTGGACCAGGGGGCTGGGGAGCAGTACTTC

d_call: -
v_call: TRBV5-6
j_call: TRBJ1-5
clone_size: -
cdr3_aa: CASSEYRQSNQPQHF
cdr3_nt: TGTGCCAGCAGCGAATACCGACAGAGCAATCAGCCCCAGCATTTT

d_call: TRBD1
v_call: TRBV19
j_call: TRBJ1-2
clone_size: once
cdr3_aa: CASSIQTGGRGYGYTF
cdr3_nt: TGTGCCAGTAGTATCCAGACAGGGGGCAGGGGCTATGGCTACACCTTC

d_call: -
v_call: TRBV30
j_call: TRBJ1-1
clone_size: -
cdr3_aa: CAGRNTEAFF
cdr3_nt: TGTGCTGGGAGGAACACTGAAGCTTTCTTT

d_call: -
v_call: TRBV11-3
j_call: TRBJ2-2
clone_size: once
cdr3_aa: CASSLVLAGELFF
cdr3_nt: TGTGCCAGCAGCTTAGTACTGGCCGGGGAGCTGTTTTTT

d_call: -
v_call: TRBV21-1
j_call: TRBJ1-5
clone_size: -
cdr3_aa: CASSKDQGPATLSNQPQHF
cdr3_nt: TGTGCCAGCAGCAAAGATCAAGGTCCGGCCACCTTAAGCAATCAGCCCCAGCATTTT

d_call: TRBD2
v_call: TRBV9
j_call: TRBJ2-2
clone_size: -
cdr3_aa: CASSVAWEGGELFF
cdr3_nt: TGTGCCAGCAGCGTAGCCTGGGAGGGCGGGGAGCTGTTTTTT

d_call: -
v_call: TRBV7-2
j_call: TRBJ1-1
clone_size: -
cdr3_aa: CASSLLGRGNTEAFF
cdr3_nt: TGTGCCAGCAGCTTATTAGGCAGGGGGAACACTGAAGCTTTCTTT

d_call: -
v_call: TRBV25-1
j_call: TRBJ1-2
clone_size: -
cdr3_aa: CATSEGYGYTF
cdr3_nt: TGTGCCACCTCGGAGGGCTATGGCTACACCTTC

d_call: TRBD2
v_call: TRBV7-8
j_call: TRBJ2-3
clone_size: -
cdr3_aa: CASSARDGGGDTQYF
cdr3_nt: TGTGCCAGCAGCGCTAGGGACGGGGGAGGGGATACGCAGTATTTT

d_call: TRBD1
v_call: TRBV6-1
j_call: TRBJ1-4
clone_size: -
cdr3_aa: CASSEGQGGKLFF
cdr3_nt: TGTGCCAGCAGTGAGGGACAGGGTGGAAAACTGTTTTTT

d_call: TRBD1
v_call: TRBV5-4
j_call: TRBJ1-6
clone_size: -
cdr3_aa: CASSLDRGLTSSSYNSPLHF
cdr3_nt: TGTGCCAGCAGCTTGGACAGGGGTCTTACTTCCAGCTCCTATAATTCACCCCTCCACTTT

d_call: TRBD1
v_call: TRBV6-5
j_call: TRBJ1-2
clone_size: -
cdr3_aa: CASRRQGGYTF
cdr3_nt: TGTGCCAGCAGACGACAGGGTGGCTACACCTTC

d_call: TRBD2
v_call: TRBV5-4
j_call: TRBJ2-3
clone_size: -
cdr3_aa: CASSRGGGFTDTQYF
cdr3_nt: TGTGCCAGCAGTCGAGGCGGGGGGTTCACAGATACGCAGTATTTT

d_call: -
v_call: TRBV9
j_call: TRBJ2-7
clone_size: -
cdr3_aa: CASSVGGGLEQYF
cdr3_nt: TGTGCCAGCAGCGTAGGTGGTGGACTCGAGCAGTACTTC

d_call: -
v_call: TRBV7-2
j_call: TRBJ1-2
clone_size: -
cdr3_aa: CASTPGPANYGYTF
cdr3_nt: TGTGCCAGCACCCCCGGGCCAGCTAACTATGGCTACACCTTC

d_call: TRBD2
v_call: TRBV10-3
j_call: TRBJ2-7
clone_size: once
cdr3_aa: CATRLAGDIYEQYF
cdr3_nt: TGTGCCACCCGACTAGCGGGGGACATCTACGAGCAGTACTTC

d_call: -
v_call: TRBV19
j_call: TRBJ1-2
clone_size: -
cdr3_aa: CASSTRYGYTF
cdr3_nt: TGTGCCAGTAGTACAAGATATGGCTACACCTTC

d_call: -
v_call: TRBV6-6
j_call: TRBJ1-1
clone_size: -
cdr3_aa: CASSLGGVNTEAFF
cdr3_nt: TGTGCCAGCAGTCTAGGTGGGGTGAACACTGAAGCTTTCTTT

d_call: TRBD1
v_call: TRBV6-5
j_call: TRBJ1-1
clone_size: -
cdr3_aa: CASRPRRQGNTEAFF
cdr3_nt: TGTGCCAGCAGGCCCCGCAGACAGGGGAACACTGAAGCTTTCTTT

d_call: -
v_call: TRBV19
j_call: TRBJ1-1
clone_size: -
cdr3_aa: CASSARGGDTEAFF
cdr3_nt: TGTGCCAGTAGTGCCCGGGGGGGGGACACTGAAGCTTTCTTT

d_call: -
v_call: TRBV4-3
j_call: TRBJ1-1
clone_size: -
cdr3_aa: CASSQDFRALGNTEAFF
cdr3_nt: TGCGCCAGCAGCCAAGATTTTCGGGCCCTCGGGAACACTGAAGCTTTCTTT